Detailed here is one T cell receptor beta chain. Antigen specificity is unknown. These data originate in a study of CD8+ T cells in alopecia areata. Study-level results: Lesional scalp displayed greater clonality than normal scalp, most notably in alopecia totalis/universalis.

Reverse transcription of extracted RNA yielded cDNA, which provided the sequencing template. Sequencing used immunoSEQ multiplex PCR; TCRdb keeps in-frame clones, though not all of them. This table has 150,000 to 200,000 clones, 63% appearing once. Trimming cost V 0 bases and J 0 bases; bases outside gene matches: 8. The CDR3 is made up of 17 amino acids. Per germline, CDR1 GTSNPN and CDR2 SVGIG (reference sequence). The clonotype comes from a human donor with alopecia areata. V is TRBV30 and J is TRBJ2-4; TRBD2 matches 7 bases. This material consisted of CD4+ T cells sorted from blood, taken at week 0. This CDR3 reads CAWSVPSGGIAKNIQYF. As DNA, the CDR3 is TGTGCCTGGAGTGTGCCTTCGGGGGGAATAGCCAAAAACATTCAGTACTTC. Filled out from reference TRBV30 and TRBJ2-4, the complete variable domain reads SQTIHQWPATLVQPVGSPLSLECTVEGTSNPNLYWYRQAAGRGLQLLFYSVGIGQISSEVPQNLSASRPQDRQFILSSKKLLLSDSGFYLCAWSVPSGGIAKNIQYFGAGTRLSVL.